These T cell receptor beta chains were read from a single sample in a study of a mutant IDH1 vaccine in newly diagnosed glioma. Data came from immunoSEQ multiplex PCR; TCRdb stores just in-frame clones and leaves some out. Counted here are 45,000 to 55,000 clones, 75% to 90% occurring once; the ten biggest clones make up around 2.5%. The source material was PBMCs, sampled from a glioma patient treated with radiotherapy, temozolomide or both. The receptors were sampled from a man in his forties with glioma. CDR3s include the opening cysteine and the closing phenylalanine or tryptophan. D genes are given only for firm matches. Size is stated for part of the rows, as once, few or many counts, or as a class when the clone is expanded.

abundance	v_gene	d_gene	j_gene	CDR3nt	CDR3aa
-	TRBV6-5	-	TRBJ2-1	TGTGCCAGCAGTTACTCGAGGCGGACCTACTGGGGTGAGCAGTTCTTC	CASSYSRRTYWGEQFF
-	TRBV18	-	TRBJ2-3	TGTGCCAGCTCACCACCAACCTCAGGAGATACGCAGTATTTT	CASSPPTSGDTQYF
-	TRBV7-8	TRBD2	TRBJ2-1	TGTGCCAGCAGCTTAGCGGGAGGGCCGTCTGAGCAGTTCTTC	CASSLAGGPSEQFF
-	TRBV19	-	TRBJ1-1	TGTGCCACTACCAAGGTCGGGAGTACTGAAGCTTTCTTT	CATTKVGSTEAFF
-	TRBV18	TRBD1	TRBJ1-1	TGTGCCAGCTCAGCAGGGGGGAACACTGAAGCTTTCTTT	CASSAGGNTEAFF
-	TRBV6-5	-	TRBJ2-3	TGTGCCAGCAAAATGACATGGGGGACGGTAGATACGCAGTATTTT	CASKMTWGTVDTQYF
-	TRBV28	-	TRBJ2-7	TGTGCCAGCAGGACTAGTTACGAGCAGTACTTC	CASRTSYEQYF
-	TRBV7-9	TRBD2	TRBJ2-1	TGTGCCAGCAGCTCCCCTCGTGCGGGAGACACCTACAATGAGCAGTTCTTC	CASSSPRAGDTYNEQFF
-	TRBV5-1	TRBD1	TRBJ1-3	TGCGCCAGCAGCACAGGGGCTGGAAACACCATATATTTT	CASSTGAGNTIYF
few	TRBV9	-	TRBJ2-1	TGTGCCAGCAATGCAAATGGCGGGACGGGGAATGAGCAGTTCTTC	CASNANGGTGNEQFF
-	TRBV6-1	-	TRBJ1-5	TGTGCCAGCGCAGACAGCCCCTATAGCAATCAGCCCCAGCATTTT	CASADSPYSNQPQHF
-	TRBV6-5	-	TRBJ2-6	TGTGCCAGCAGTTCAGGTATCTCAGCCGGGGCCAACGTCCTGACTTTC	CASSSGISAGANVLTF
-	TRBV19	-	TRBJ2-5	TGTGCCAGTATGGGGAGAGGGGAGACCCAGTACTTC	CASMGRGETQYF
-	TRBV10-3	-	TRBJ1-1	TGTGCCATCAGCCCAGGATCAGAAACTGAAGCTTTCTTT	CAISPGSETEAFF
-	TRBV9	TRBD2	TRBJ2-1	TGTGCCAGCAGCGCTCTAGCCGGGACTAGCGGGAACAATGAGCAGTTCTTC	CASSALAGTSGNNEQFF
once	TRBV7-2	-	TRBJ2-7	TGTGCCAGCAGCTTCCTGACCTACGAGCAGTACTTC	CASSFLTYEQYF
-	TRBV28	TRBD1	TRBJ2-7	TGTGCCAGCAGTCAGGGGGCGATCTACGAGCAGTACTTC	CASSQGAIYEQYF
-	TRBV7-2	-	TRBJ1-1	TGTGCCAGCAGCTCCCGACGACTGGAGAACACTGAAGCTTTCTTT	CASSSRRLENTEAFF